Here is one TCR beta chain with its context. This sample is drawn from a study of CD8+ T cells in alopecia areata. V was cut by 0 bases and J by 5 bases, with 13 bases left in between. Germline loops: CDR1 GTSNPN, CDR2 SVGIG (reference sequence). This CDR3 is built from 14 residues. TCR sequencing used cDNA made by reverse transcription of extracted RNA. Assay used: immunoSEQ multiplex PCR; TCRdb lists only in-frame clones, some missing. The table shows 110,000 to 150,000 clones, with 45% to 65% occurring only once. The treatment was: oral pan-JAK inhibitor, 5-10 mg twice daily. PBMCs served as the source from which CD4+ and CD8+ T cells were sorted.

The sequencing used CD8+ T cells sorted from blood, collected at week 4, from a patient treated with tofacitinib. This TCR came from a human donor with alopecia areata. This chain joins TRBV30 and TRBJ1-2; TRBD1 is a possible D gene (5 bases). CDR3 region: CAWSVDDSLYGYTF. CDR3 coding DNA: TGTGCCTGGAGTGTAGATGACAGCCTTTATGGCTACACCTTC.